The clone carrying this T cell receptor beta chain was seen a handful of times. Its antigen is as yet unknown. CDR3 length equals 15 residues. Per germline, CDR1 KGHSH and CDR2 LQKENI. V trimming: 3 bases; J trimming: 4 bases; junction bases outside the gene matches: 7. This entry is derived from a study of T-cell memory formation after mild COVID-19. Turning to the study itself: Largely donor-specific sequence clusters came from two donors.

Study-wide results and caveats: Prior to infection, memory already included some responding clones, suggesting cross-reactive memory joined. Day 15 to 85 contractors were CD4/CD8 balanced; later expanders leaned CD4+. Researchers report contracting CD4+ clones mostly in CM and EM, with CD8+ clones in EMRA.

TCRdb used MiXCR to reprocess the 5' RACE reads, holding one entry per CDR3 protein. Of about 350,000 distinct CDR3 sequences listed, around 15% are singletons. This TCR derives from a man aged 18 to 30 who had mild COVID-19 (a few samples of this study predate the infection). Cell type and time point are not known. The chain has TRBV18 and TRBJ2-7; 9 bases match TRBD2. Source material: PBMCs or a T cell subset sorted from them (not recorded which). The CDR3 sequence: CASSPTGTSRYEQYV. The CDR3 DNA is TGTGCCAGCTCACCCACCGGGACTAGCCGGTACGAGCAGTACGTC.